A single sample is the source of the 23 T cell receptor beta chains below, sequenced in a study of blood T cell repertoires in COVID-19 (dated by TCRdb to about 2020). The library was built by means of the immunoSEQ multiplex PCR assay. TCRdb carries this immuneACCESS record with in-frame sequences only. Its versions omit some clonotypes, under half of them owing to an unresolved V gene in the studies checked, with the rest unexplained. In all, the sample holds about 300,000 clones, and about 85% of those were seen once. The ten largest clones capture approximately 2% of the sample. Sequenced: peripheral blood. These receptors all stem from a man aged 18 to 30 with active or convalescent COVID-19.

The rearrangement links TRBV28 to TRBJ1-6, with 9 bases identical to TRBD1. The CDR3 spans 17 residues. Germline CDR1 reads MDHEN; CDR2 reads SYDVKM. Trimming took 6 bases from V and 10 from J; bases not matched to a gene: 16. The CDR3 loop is CASSRSPGQGFGSPLHF. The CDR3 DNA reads TGTGCCAGCAGCCGGAGTCCGGGACAGGGTTTCGGGTCACCCCTCCACTTT.

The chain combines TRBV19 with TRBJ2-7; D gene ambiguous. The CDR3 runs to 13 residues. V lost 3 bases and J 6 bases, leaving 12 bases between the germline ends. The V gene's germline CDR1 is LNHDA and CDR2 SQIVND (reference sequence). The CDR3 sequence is CASSIATVGEQYF. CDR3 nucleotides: TGTGCCAGTAGTATCGCAACGGTCGGCGAGCAGTACTTC.

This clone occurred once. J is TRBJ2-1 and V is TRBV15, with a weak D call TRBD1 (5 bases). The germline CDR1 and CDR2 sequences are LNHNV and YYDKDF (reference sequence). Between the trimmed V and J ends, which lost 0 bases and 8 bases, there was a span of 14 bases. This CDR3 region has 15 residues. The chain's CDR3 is CATSREVAGKDEQFF. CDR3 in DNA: TGTGCCACCAGCAGAGAGGTCGCAGGGAAGGATGAGCAGTTCTTC.

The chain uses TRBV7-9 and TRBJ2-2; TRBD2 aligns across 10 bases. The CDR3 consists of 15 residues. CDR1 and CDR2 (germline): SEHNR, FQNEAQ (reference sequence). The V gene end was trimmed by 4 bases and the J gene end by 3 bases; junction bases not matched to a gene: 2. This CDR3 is CASSSSGSDTGELFF. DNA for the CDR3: TGTGCCAGCAGCTCTAGCGGGAGCGACACCGGGGAGCTGTTTTTT.

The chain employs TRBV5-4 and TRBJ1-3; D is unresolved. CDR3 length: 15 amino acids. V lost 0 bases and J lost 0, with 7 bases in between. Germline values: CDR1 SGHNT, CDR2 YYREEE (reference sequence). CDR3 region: CASSLGHLSGNTIYF. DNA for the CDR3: TGTGCCAGCAGCTTGGGACACCTCTCTGGAAACACCATATATTTT.

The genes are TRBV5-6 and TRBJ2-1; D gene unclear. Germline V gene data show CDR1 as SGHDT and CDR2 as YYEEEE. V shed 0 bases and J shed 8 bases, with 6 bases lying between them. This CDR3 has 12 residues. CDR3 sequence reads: CASSLGHDEQFF. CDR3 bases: TGTGCCAGCAGCTTGGGACACGATGAGCAGTTCTTC.

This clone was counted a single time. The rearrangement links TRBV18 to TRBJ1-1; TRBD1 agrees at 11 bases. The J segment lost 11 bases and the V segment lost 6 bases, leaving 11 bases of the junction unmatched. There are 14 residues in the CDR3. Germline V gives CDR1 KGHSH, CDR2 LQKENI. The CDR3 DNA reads TGTGCCAGCTCGAAAAGGACAGGGGGCGATGGGGCTTTCTTT. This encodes CASSKRTGGDGAFF.

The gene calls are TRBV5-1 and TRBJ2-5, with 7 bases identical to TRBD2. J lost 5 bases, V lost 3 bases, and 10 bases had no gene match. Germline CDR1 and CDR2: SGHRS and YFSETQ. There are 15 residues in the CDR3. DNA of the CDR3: TGCGCCAGCAGCTCAACGGGGGGACCCGGGGAGACCCAGTACTTC. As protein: CASSSTGGPGETQYF. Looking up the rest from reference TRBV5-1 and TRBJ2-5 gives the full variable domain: KAGVTQTPRYLIKTRGQQVTLSCSPISGHRSVSWYQQTPGQGLQFLFEYFSETQRNKGNFPGRFSGRQFSNSRSEMNVSTLELGDSALYLCASSSTGGPGETQYFGPGTRLLVL.

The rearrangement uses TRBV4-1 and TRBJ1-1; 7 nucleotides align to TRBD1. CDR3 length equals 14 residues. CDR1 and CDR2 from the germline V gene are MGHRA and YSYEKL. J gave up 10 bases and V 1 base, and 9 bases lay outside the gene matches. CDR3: CASSQGQGRLGAFF. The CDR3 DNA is TGCGCCAGCAGCCAAGGACAGGGCCGATTGGGAGCTTTCTTT.

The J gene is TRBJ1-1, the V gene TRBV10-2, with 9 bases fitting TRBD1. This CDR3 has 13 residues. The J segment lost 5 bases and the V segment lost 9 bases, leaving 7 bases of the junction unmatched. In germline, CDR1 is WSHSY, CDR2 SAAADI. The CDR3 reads CASIGQGYTEAFF. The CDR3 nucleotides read TGCGCCAGTATAGGACAGGGGTATACTGAAGCTTTCTTT.

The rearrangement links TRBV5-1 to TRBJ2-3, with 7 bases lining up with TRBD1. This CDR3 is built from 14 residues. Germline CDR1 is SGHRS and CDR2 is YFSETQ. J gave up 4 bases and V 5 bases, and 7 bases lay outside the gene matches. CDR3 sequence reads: CASRLTGWSDTQYF. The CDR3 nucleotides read TGCGCCAGCAGACTGACAGGGTGGTCAGATACGCAGTATTTT.

CDR3 amino acids: CASSIVEGEKLFF. The CDR3 nucleotides are TGTGCCAGTAGTATTGTGGAGGGCGAAAAACTGTTTTTT. The chain uses TRBV19 and TRBJ1-4; D gene unclear. Germline CDR1 and CDR2: LNHDA and SQIVND (reference sequence). CDR3 length: 13 amino acids. V was trimmed by 3 bases and J by 8 bases, leaving 10 bases between them.

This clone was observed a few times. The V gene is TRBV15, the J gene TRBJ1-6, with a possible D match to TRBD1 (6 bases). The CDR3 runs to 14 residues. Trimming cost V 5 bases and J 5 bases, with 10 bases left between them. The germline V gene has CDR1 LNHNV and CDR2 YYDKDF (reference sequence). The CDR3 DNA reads TGTGCCACCAGCCCCGGACAGAATAATTCACCCCTCCACTTT. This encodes CATSPGQNNSPLHF.

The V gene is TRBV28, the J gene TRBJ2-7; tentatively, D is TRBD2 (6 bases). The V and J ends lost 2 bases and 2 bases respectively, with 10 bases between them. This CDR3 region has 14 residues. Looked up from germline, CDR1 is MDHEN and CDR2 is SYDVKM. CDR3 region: CASSLNSGAYEQYF. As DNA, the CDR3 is TGTGCCAGCAGTTTAAATTCGGGGGCCTACGAGCAGTACTTC. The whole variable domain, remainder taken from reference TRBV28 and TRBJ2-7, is DVKVTQSSRYLVKRTGEKVFLECVQDMDHENMFWYRQDPGLGLRLIYFSYDVKMKEKGDIPEGYSVSREKKERFSLILESASTNQTSMYLCASSLNSGAYEQYFGPGTRLTVT.

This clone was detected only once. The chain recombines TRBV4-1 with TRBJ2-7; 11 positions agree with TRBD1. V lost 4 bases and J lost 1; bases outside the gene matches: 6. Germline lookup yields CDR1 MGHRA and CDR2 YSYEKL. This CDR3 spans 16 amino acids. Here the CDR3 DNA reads TGCGCCAGCAGCCCCACCCGGGACAGGGGGTCCTACGAGCAGTACTTC. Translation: CASSPTRDRGSYEQYF.

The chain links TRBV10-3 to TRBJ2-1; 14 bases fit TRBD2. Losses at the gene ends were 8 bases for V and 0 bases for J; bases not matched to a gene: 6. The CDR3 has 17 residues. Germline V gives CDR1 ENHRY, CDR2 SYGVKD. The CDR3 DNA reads TGTGCCATCGGGACTAGCGGGGGCGATAGCTCCTACAATGAGCAGTTCTTC. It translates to CAIGTSGGDSSYNEQFF.

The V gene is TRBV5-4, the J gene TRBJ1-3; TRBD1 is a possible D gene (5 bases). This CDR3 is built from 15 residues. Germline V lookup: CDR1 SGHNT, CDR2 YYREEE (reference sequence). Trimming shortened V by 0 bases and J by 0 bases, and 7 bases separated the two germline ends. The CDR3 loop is CASSLDGGSGNTIYF. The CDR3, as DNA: TGTGCCAGCAGCTTGGACGGGGGCTCTGGAAACACCATATATTTT.

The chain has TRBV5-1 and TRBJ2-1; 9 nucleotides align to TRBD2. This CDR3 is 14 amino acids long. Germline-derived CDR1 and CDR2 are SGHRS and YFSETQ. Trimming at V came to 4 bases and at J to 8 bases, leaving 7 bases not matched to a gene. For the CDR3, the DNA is TGCGCCAGCAGCGCCGGGACTAGCCCCTATGAGCAGTTCTTC. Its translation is CASSAGTSPYEQFF.

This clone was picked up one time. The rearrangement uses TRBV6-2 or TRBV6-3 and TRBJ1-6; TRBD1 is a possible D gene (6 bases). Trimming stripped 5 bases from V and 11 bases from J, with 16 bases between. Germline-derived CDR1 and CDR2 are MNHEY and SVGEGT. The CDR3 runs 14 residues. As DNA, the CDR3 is TGTGCCAGCAGTCAAATCCAACAGGGTCCACCCCTCCACTTT. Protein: CASSQIQQGPPLHF.

CDR3 in amino acids: CASSAGGVYVDTQYF. CDR3 in DNA: TGTGCCAGCAGCGCAGGGGGCGTTTATGTAGATACGCAGTATTTT. The V and J genes are TRBV11-2 and TRBJ2-3; TRBD1 matches 8 bases. The J segment lost 5 bases and the V segment lost 5 bases, leaving 9 bases of the junction unmatched. This CDR3 comprises 15 residues. Per the germline V gene, CDR1 is SGHAT and CDR2 is FQNNGV.

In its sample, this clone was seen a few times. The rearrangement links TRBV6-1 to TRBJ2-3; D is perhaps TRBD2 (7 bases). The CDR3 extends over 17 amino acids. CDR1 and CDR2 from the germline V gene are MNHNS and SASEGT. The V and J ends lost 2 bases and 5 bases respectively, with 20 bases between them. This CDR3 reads CASSELIGGGREDTQYF. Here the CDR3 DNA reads TGTGCCAGCAGTGAACTAATAGGGGGGGGCCGTGAAGATACGCAGTATTTT.

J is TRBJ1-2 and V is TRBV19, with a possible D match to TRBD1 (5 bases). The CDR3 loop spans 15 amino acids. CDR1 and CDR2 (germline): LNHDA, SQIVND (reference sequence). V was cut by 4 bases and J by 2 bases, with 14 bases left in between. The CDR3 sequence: CASSNPGGVNYGYTF. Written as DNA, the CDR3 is TGTGCCAGTAGTAACCCGGGGGGAGTAAACTATGGCTACACCTTC.

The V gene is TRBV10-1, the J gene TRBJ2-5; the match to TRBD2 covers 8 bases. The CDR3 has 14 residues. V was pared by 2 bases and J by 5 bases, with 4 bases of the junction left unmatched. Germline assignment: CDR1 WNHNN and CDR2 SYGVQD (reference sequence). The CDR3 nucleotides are TGCGCCAGCAGTGAGGACGGGAGGGTTGAGACCCAGTACTTC. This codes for CASSEDGRVETQYF.